The 29 T cell receptor beta chains below all came from one sample that was sequenced in a study of blood T cell repertoires in COVID-19 (dated by TCRdb to the early 2020s). Libraries were made using the immunoSEQ multiplex PCR assay. TCRdb re-hosts the immuneACCESS table, in-frame sequences only. Its copies lack some clones; in the studies checked, an unresolved V gene accounts for under half of them, and the cause for the rest is not known. This sample comprises approximately 60,000 clones, approximately 87% of them detected only once. The ten top clones hold around 6.9% of the sample. The sample consisted of peripheral blood. The source of these receptors is a man aged 55-75 years with active or convalescent COVID-19.

The chain uses TRBV28 and TRBJ1-2; D is unresolved. The CDR3 is made up of 10 amino acids. V was trimmed by 4 bases and J by 5 bases, leaving 2 bases between them. The germline V gene has CDR1 MDHEN and CDR2 SYDVKM. Here the CDR3 reads CASSSYGYTF. The DNA of the CDR3 is TGTGCCAGCAGTTCATATGGCTACACCTTC.

This sequence joins TRBV18 and TRBJ1-5; 9 nucleotides align to TRBD1. V shed 3 bases and J 7 bases; nucleotides not matched to a gene: 7. CDR3 length: 15 residues. CDR1 and CDR2 from the germline V gene are KGHSH and LQKENI. The CDR3 coding sequence is TGTGCCAGCTCACCGGGGGACAGGGCTACGCAGCCCCAGCATTTT. Protein product: CASSPGDRATQPQHF.

The V gene is TRBV19, the J gene TRBJ1-2; TRBD1 aligns across 7 bases. Trimming at V came to 2 bases and at J to 5 bases, leaving 8 bases not matched to a gene. The CDR3 loop spans 15 amino acids. The V gene's germline CDR1 is LNHDA and CDR2 SQIVND (reference sequence). The CDR3 DNA is TGTGCCAGTAGTATATTGGCCGGGACAGATTATGGCTACACCTTC. This sequence encodes CASSILAGTDYGYTF. Filled out from reference TRBV19 and TRBJ1-2, the complete variable domain reads DGGITQSPKYLFRKEGQNVTLSCEQNLNHDAMYWYRQDPGQGLRLIYYSQIVNDFQKGDIAEGYSVSREKKESFPLTVTSAQKNPTAFYLCASSILAGTDYGYTFGSGTRLTVV.

The sample holds one count of this clone. CDR3 coding DNA: TGTGCCAGCAGCTCCTACAGGTCCCGGGAGACCCAGTACTTC. Its translation is CASSSYRSRETQYF. The V call is TRBV5-4, the J call TRBJ2-5; perhaps TRBD1 as D (5 bases). The CDR3 contains 14 residues. V was cut by 3 bases and J by 5 bases, with 14 bases left in between. Germline CDR1 is SGHNT and CDR2 is YYREEE (reference sequence). Drawing the rest from reference TRBV5-4 and TRBJ2-5, the complete variable domain is ETGVTQSPTHLIKTRGQQVTLRCSSQSGHNTVSWYQQALGQGPQFIFQYYREEENGRGNFPPRFSGLQFPNYSSELNVNALELDDSALYLCASSSYRSRETQYFGPGTRLLVL.

The gene calls are TRBV13 and TRBJ2-2, with 9 bases aligning to TRBD1. CDR1 and CDR2 from the germline V gene are PRHDT and FYEKMQ (reference sequence). The trim removed 6 bases at V and 2 bases at J, leaving 7 bases unmatched. The CDR3 is made up of 16 amino acids. DNA for the CDR3: TGTGCCAGCAGTACTCCGGGACAGGGTAACACCGGGGAGCTGTTTTTT. Amino acids: CASSTPGQGNTGELFF.

The chain has TRBV7-9 and TRBJ1-1, with 10 positions matching TRBD1. Germline CDR1 and CDR2: SEHNR and FQNEAQ (reference sequence). The J segment lost 1 base and the V segment lost 5 bases, leaving 7 bases of the junction unmatched. The CDR3 runs 16 residues. CDR3 DNA: TGTGCCAGCAGCCCCGACAGGGGGCGGGAGAACACTGAAGCTTTCTTT. Its protein is CASSPDRGRENTEAFF.

This clone was seen just once. The gene calls are TRBV5-6 and TRBJ1-4; 9 bases are shared with TRBD1. Germline V gene lookup returns CDR1 SGHDT and CDR2 YYEEEE. V trimming: 4 bases; J trimming: 5 bases; junction bases outside the gene matches: 9. The CDR3 contains 16 residues. CDR3 in DNA: TGTGCCAGCAGCATCCTACGGGACAGGGTCAATGAAAAACTGTTTTTT. Translated: CASSILRDRVNEKLFF.

This chain connects TRBV4-3 to TRBJ2-4; the match to TRBD1 covers 8 bases. CDR1 LGHNA and CDR2 YSLEER come from the germline V gene. With V trimmed by 1 base and J by 2 bases, 7 bases remained unmatched. The CDR3 length is 17 residues. The CDR3 spells CASSQAGQGRSKNIQYF. DNA of the CDR3: TGCGCCAGCAGCCAAGCTGGACAGGGAAGGTCCAAAAACATTCAGTACTTC.

This rearrangement joins TRBV27 to TRBJ1-5, with 7 bases aligning to TRBD1. CDR1 and CDR2 (germline): MNHEY, SMNVEV (reference sequence). V lost 5 bases to trimming and J lost 4 bases; unmatched junction nucleotides: 8. This CDR3 region has 15 residues. The CDR3, as DNA: TGTGCCAGCAGTGACTTCGGGACAGCAAATCAGCCCCAGCATTTT. Translation: CASSDFGTANQPQHF.

V is TRBV6-6 and J is TRBJ2-7, with D hard to call. V lost 4 bases to trimming and J lost 1 base, with 5 bases between them. This CDR3 contains 12 residues. Germline CDR1 and CDR2: MNHNY and SVGAGI (reference sequence). The CDR3 bases are TGTGCCAGCAGTTCCGGGTCCTACGAGCAGTACTTC. It specifies CASSSGSYEQYF.

The chain combines TRBV27 with TRBJ2-7; D unclear. Germline CDR1 MNHEY, CDR2 SMNVEV (reference sequence). The CDR3 extends over 12 amino acids. V lost 5 bases and J lost 5, with 10 bases in between. The CDR3 sequence is CASSTTPNEQYF. The DNA for the CDR3 is TGTGCCAGCAGTACTACCCCCAACGAGCAGTACTTC.

This CDR3 reads CASSIFGGGGNQPQHF. The CDR3 coding sequence is TGTGCCAGTAGTATTTTCGGAGGGGGCGGGAATCAGCCCCAGCATTTT. This rearrangement joins TRBV19 to TRBJ1-5; 7 positions agree with TRBD1. The J segment lost 4 bases and the V segment lost 3 bases, leaving 9 bases of the junction unmatched. CDR3 length equals 16 residues. The V gene's germline CDR1 is LNHDA and CDR2 SQIVND (reference sequence).

This chain links TRBV4-1 with TRBJ1-2; D is uncertain. This CDR3 comprises 13 residues. The V end lost 0 bases, the J end lost 4 bases, and 6 bases lay between the germline ends. In germline, CDR1 is MGHRA, CDR2 YSYEKL. The CDR3 loop reads CASSQDGLYGYTF. The DNA of the CDR3 is TGCGCCAGCAGCCAAGATGGCCTCTATGGCTACACCTTC.

The DNA for the CDR3 is TGTGCCTGGAGGCTCCCCGGACAGGGTGATCAGCCCCAGCATTTT. Its translation is CAWRLPGQGDQPQHF. The rearrangement links TRBV30 to TRBJ1-5; TRBD1 aligns across 8 bases. V shed 3 bases, J shed 5 bases, and the junction held 9 bases outside the gene matches. CDR3 size: 15 residues. In germline, CDR1 is GTSNPN, CDR2 SVGIG (reference sequence).

The table lists this clone with a few counts. This chain connects TRBV2 to TRBJ1-6; TRBD1 might be the D (6 bases). The CDR3 consists of 17 residues. CDR1 is SNHLY, CDR2 FYNNEI, per germline. Trimming shortened V by 6 bases and J by 0 bases, and 15 bases separated the two germline ends. CDR3 protein: CASSWRTVSSYNSPLHF. CDR3 coding DNA: TGTGCCAGCAGCTGGAGGACAGTTAGCTCCTATAATTCACCCCTCCACTTT.

V usage is TRBV5-4 and J usage is TRBJ2-1, with 12 positions matching TRBD2. CDR3 length: 16 amino acids. Germline loops: CDR1 SGHNT, CDR2 YYREEE (reference sequence). The V segment lost 0 bases and the J segment 3 bases; nucleotides outside the gene matches: 1. In DNA, the CDR3 is TGTGCCAGCAGCTTGGGGACTAGCGGGAACTACAATGAGCAGTTCTTC. The encoded protein is CASSLGTSGNYNEQFF.

This chain links TRBV30 with TRBJ2-7, with 7 bases lining up with TRBD1. This CDR3 comprises 17 residues. V trimming: 0 bases; J trimming: 2 bases; junction bases outside the gene matches: 13. Per the germline V gene, CDR1 is GTSNPN and CDR2 is SVGIG (reference sequence). CDR3 sequence (DNA): TGTGCCTGGAGTGTACGGGTGACAGGGCCGGCCGCCTACGAGCAGTACTTC. It specifies CAWSVRVTGPAAYEQYF. Together with reference TRBV30 and TRBJ2-7, the CDR3 gives the full variable domain: SQTIHQWPATLVQPVGSPLSLECTVEGTSNPNLYWYRQAAGRGLQLLFYSVGIGQISSEVPQNLSASRPQDRQFILSSKKLLLSDSGFYLCAWSVRVTGPAAYEQYFGPGTRLTVT.

The V gene is TRBV6-5, the J gene TRBJ2-3; D unclear. The CDR3 totals 11 residues. Trimming cost V 5 bases and J 5 bases, with 5 bases left between them. The germline CDR1 and CDR2 sequences are MNHEY and SVGAGI. CDR3 in DNA: TGTGCCAGCAGTCAGGAAGATACGCAGTATTTT. Amino acid sequence: CASSQEDTQYF.

The chain is built from TRBV7-9 and TRBJ1-1; no clear D. Trimming took 4 bases from V and 0 from J, leaving 6 bases between them. The CDR3 sequence is 13 residues long. Germline V gene sequence: CDR1 SEHNR, CDR2 FQNEAQ (reference sequence). This CDR3 reads CASSSSVNTEAFF. The DNA of the CDR3 is TGTGCCAGCAGCTCTTCAGTGAACACTGAAGCTTTCTTT.

The rearrangement links TRBV19 to TRBJ1-3; 7 bases line up with TRBD1. The CDR3 consists of 14 residues. V was pared by 3 bases and J by 2 bases, with 1 base of the junction left unmatched. Germline V gene sequence: CDR1 LNHDA, CDR2 SQIVND (reference sequence). The CDR3 sequence: CASSIDRAGNTIYF. The CDR3 DNA reads as TGTGCCAGTAGTATCGACAGGGCTGGAAACACCATATATTTT. Together with reference TRBV19 and TRBJ1-3, the CDR3 gives the full variable domain: DGGITQSPKYLFRKEGQNVTLSCEQNLNHDAMYWYRQDPGQGLRLIYYSQIVNDFQKGDIAEGYSVSREKKESFPLTVTSAQKNPTAFYLCASSIDRAGNTIYFGEGSWLTVV.

V and J are TRBV4-1 and TRBJ1-6; the D is unclear. Trimming removed 3 bases from V and 10 bases from J, with 10 bases in between. This CDR3 region has 13 residues. Germline V gene lookup returns CDR1 MGHRA and CDR2 YSYEKL. CDR3 in DNA: TGCGCCAGCAGCCATGACACCCGGTCACCCCTCCACTTT. This encodes CASSHDTRSPLHF.

V is TRBV5-1 and J is TRBJ2-7; 7 nucleotides match TRBD1. The CDR3 sequence is 14 residues long. V gave up 3 bases and J gave up 1 base; unmatched junction bases: 4. Germline CDR1 SGHRS, CDR2 YFSETQ. This chain's CDR3 is CASSYSGGSYEQYF. The CDR3 DNA reads TGCGCCAGCAGCTATTCAGGGGGATCCTACGAGCAGTACTTC.

Points on this clone: Other DNA sequences in the sample encode the same CDR3. This chain links TRBV9 with TRBJ2-2; 9 nucleotides line up with TRBD1. Germline values: CDR1 SGDLS, CDR2 YYNGEE. J gave up 0 bases and V 4 bases, and 4 bases lay outside the gene matches. This CDR3 region has 16 residues. The CDR3 region has the DNA TGTGCCAGCAGCCTCCGGGACAGGGCGAACACCGGGGAGCTGTTTTTT. As protein: CASSLRDRANTGELFF. Full variable domain (rest looked up from reference TRBV9 and TRBJ2-2): DSGVTQTPKHLITATGQRVTLRCSPRSGDLSVYWYQQSLDQGLQFLIQYYNGEERAKGNILERFSAQQFPDLHSELNLSSLELGDSALYFCASSLRDRANTGELFFGEGSRLTVL.

A few counts support this clone. The V call is TRBV25-1, the J call TRBJ2-1; 10 nucleotides agree with TRBD2. V lost 7 bases and J lost 4; bases outside the gene matches: 7. The CDR3 sequence is 15 residues long. CDR1 and CDR2 (germline): MGHDK, SYGVNS. The CDR3 region has the DNA TGTGCCAGCAAAGAGCGGGAGGGCCTATACAATGAGCAGTTCTTC. Translation: CASKEREGLYNEQFF.

This clone has just one count. V is TRBV18 and J is TRBJ2-2; 9 bases are shared with TRBD2. The CDR3 totals 18 residues. V gave up 3 bases and J gave up 4 bases; unmatched junction bases: 12. Germline CDR1 and CDR2: KGHSH and LQKENI. CDR3 loop: CASSPSRGGRAPTGELFF. In nucleotides, the CDR3 is TGTGCCAGCTCACCCTCACGTGGCGGGAGGGCCCCCACCGGGGAGCTGTTTTTT.

The chain links TRBV29-1 to TRBJ1-1, with D tentatively TRBD1 (6 bases). Between the trimmed V and J ends, which lost 3 bases and 6 bases, there was a span of 11 bases. CDR1 and CDR2 from the germline V gene are SQVTM and ANQGSEA. The CDR3 sequence is 12 residues long. CDR3 bases: TGCAGCGTTGACAGGGGTCCCCCTGAAGCTTTCTTT. Amino acids: CSVDRGPPEAFF.

The chain employs TRBV19 and TRBJ1-3; TRBD1 is a possible D gene (5 bases). Per the germline V gene, CDR1 is LNHDA and CDR2 is SQIVND (reference sequence). Trimming left V 2 bases short and J 0 bases short, with 8 bases between. The CDR3 contains 15 residues. As DNA, the CDR3 is TGTGCCAGTAGTATACAGGACAACTCTGGAAACACCATATATTTT. It specifies CASSIQDNSGNTIYF.

V is TRBV7-2 and J is TRBJ2-7; no reliable D call. The V end lost 1 base, the J end lost 7 bases, and 11 bases lay between the germline ends. The CDR3 runs to 13 residues. Germline CDR1 SGHTA, CDR2 FQGNSA. The DNA of the CDR3 is TGTGCCAGCAGCTTAGGTCGCTATCCAGAGCAGTACTTC. Its translation is CASSLGRYPEQYF. Variable domain in full (rest from reference TRBV7-2 and TRBJ2-7): GAGVSQSPSNKVTEKGKDVELRCDPISGHTALYWYRQSLGQGLEFLIYFQGNSAPDKSGLPSDRFSAERTGGSVSTLTIQRTQQEDSAVYLCASSLGRYPEQYFGPGTRLTVT.

Regarding this clone: At one of its ends the junction is not consistent with the germline gene, which may arise from a read error. The V gene is TRBV24-1, the J gene TRBJ2-7; the D is unclear. Germline CDR1 reads KGHDR; CDR2 reads SFDVKD. The CDR3 sequence is 13 residues long. The chain's CDR3 is CATSSTASYGQYF. The CDR3 region has the DNA TGTGCCACCAGTAGTACAGCTTCCTACGGGCAGTACTTC.